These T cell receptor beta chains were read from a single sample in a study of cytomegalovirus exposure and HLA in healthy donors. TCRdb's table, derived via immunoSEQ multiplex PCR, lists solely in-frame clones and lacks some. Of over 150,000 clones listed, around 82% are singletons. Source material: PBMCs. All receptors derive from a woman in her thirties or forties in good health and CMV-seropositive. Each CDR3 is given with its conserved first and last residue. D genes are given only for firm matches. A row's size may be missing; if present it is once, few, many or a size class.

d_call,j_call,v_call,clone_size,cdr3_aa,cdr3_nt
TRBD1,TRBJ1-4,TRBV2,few,CASSDLVWDRGSEKLFF,TGTGCCAGCAGTGACTTAGTTTGGGACAGGGGTAGCGAAAAACTGTTTTTT
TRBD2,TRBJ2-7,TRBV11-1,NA,CASSLALAGSYEQYF,TGTGCCAGCAGCTTAGCCCTAGCGGGATCCTACGAGCAGTACTTC
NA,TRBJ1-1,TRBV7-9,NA,CASSLDITVNTEAFF,TGTGCCAGCAGCTTAGATATAACAGTCAACACTGAAGCTTTCTTT
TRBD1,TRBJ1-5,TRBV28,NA,CASSSGTGGIWEPQHF,TGTGCCAGCAGTTCCGGGACAGGGGGCATCTGGGAGCCCCAGCATTTT
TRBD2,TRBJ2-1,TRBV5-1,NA,CASSYLLAGVDNEQFF,TGCGCCAGCAGCTACCTACTAGCGGGAGTGGACAATGAGCAGTTCTTC
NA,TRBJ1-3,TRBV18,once,CASSPKTPSSGNTIYF,TGTGCCAGCTCACCAAAGACTCCAAGCTCTGGAAACACCATATATTTT
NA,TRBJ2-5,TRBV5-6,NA,CASSLPGAGGGGGETQYF,TGTGCCAGCAGCTTGCCGGGGGCCGGAGGGGGCGGAGGGGAGACCCAGTACTTC
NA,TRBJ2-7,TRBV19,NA,CASSITTTSYEQYF,TGTGCCAGTAGTATAACGACTACCTCCTACGAGCAGTACTTC
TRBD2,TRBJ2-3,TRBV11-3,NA,CASSLTPRTSGAGVGYF,TGTGCCAGCAGCTTGACCCCGCGGACTAGCGGCGCCGGGGTGGGGTATTTT
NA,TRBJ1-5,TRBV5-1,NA,CASSLSSNQPQHF,TGCGCCAGCAGCTTGAGCAGCAATCAGCCCCAGCATTTT
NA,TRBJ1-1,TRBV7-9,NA,CASSLGGGIPAEAFF,TGTGCCAGCAGCTTAGGGGGAGGAATTCCGGCTGAAGCTTTCTTT
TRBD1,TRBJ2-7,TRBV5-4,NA,CASSGTLGTGAHEQYF,TGTGCCAGCAGCGGAACGCTCGGGACAGGGGCCCACGAGCAGTACTTC
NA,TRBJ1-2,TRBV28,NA,CASSRTGPAGYTF,TGTGCCAGCAGCCGAACAGGTCCCGCTGGCTACACCTTC
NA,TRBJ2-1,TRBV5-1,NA,CASSLVQRDTNEQFF,TGCGCCAGCAGCTTGGTCCAGCGGGACACCAATGAGCAGTTCTTC
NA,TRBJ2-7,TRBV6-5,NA,CASSYRGAQWEQYF,TGTGCCAGCAGTTACCGGGGGGCGCAATGGGAGCAGTACTTC
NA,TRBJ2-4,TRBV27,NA,CASSQTGRKNIQYF,TGTGCCAGCAGTCAGACAGGACGGAAAAACATTCAGTACTTC
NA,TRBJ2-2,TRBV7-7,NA,CASSLGLGGVNTGELFF,TGTGCCAGCAGCTTAGGCCTAGGGGGAGTGAACACCGGGGAGCTGTTTTTT
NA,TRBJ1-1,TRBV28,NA,CASSLAGNTEAFF,TGTGCCAGCAGTTTAGCAGGGAACACTGAAGCTTTCTTT
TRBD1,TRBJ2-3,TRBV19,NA,CASRQGTSTDTQYF,TGTGCCAGCCGACAGGGGACTTCCACAGATACGCAGTATTTT
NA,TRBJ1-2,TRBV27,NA,CASSFREGAHGYTF,TGTGCCAGCAGTTTCCGTGAAGGGGCGCATGGCTACACCTTC
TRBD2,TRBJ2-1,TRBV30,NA,CAWSFGTSNEQFF,TGTGCCTGGAGTTTCGGGACTAGCAATGAGCAGTTCTTC
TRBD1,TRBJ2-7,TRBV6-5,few,CASRAGQGYEQYF,TGTGCCAGCAGGGCGGGACAGGGGTACGAGCAGTACTTC
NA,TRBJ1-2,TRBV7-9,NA,CASTPWTTTNYGYTF,TGTGCCAGCACCCCCTGGACAACTACTAACTATGGCTACACCTTC
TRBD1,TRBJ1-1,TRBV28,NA,CASSSGTAMNTEAFF,TGTGCCAGCAGTTCCGGGACAGCCATGAACACTGAAGCTTTCTTT
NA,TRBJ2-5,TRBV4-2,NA,CASSQDIASGGGETQYF,TGTGCCAGCAGCCAAGATATAGCTAGCGGAGGGGGGGAGACCCAGTACTTC
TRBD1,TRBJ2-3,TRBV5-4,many,CASSSRTGPTDTQYF,TGTGCCAGCAGCTCTCGGACAGGACCCACAGATACGCAGTATTTT
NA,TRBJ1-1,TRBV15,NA,CATSARGNTEAFF,TGTGCCACCAGCGCCAGGGGGAACACTGAAGCTTTCTTT
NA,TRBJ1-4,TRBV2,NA,CASSAGSSKELFF,TGTGCCAGCAGTGCAGGGTCCTCTAAAGAACTGTTTTTT
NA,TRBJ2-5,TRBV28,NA,CASESGGETQYF,TGTGCCAGCGAGTCCGGAGGAGAGACCCAGTACTTC
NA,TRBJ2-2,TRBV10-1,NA,CASRDSTGNTGELFF,TGCGCCAGCAGGGATTCGACGGGGAACACCGGGGAGCTGTTTTTT
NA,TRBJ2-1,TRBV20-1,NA,CSAYRVNEQFF,TGCAGTGCTTACAGGGTCAATGAGCAGTTCTTC
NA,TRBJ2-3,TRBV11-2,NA,CASSTNMGPATDTQYF,TGTGCCAGCAGCACAAATATGGGGCCGGCGACAGATACGCAGTATTTT
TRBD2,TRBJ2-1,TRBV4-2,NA,CASSPSLAAGESNEQFF,TGTGCCAGCAGCCCATCTTTAGCGGCGGGAGAGAGCAATGAGCAGTTCTTC
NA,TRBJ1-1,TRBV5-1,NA,CASSWRGGGTEAFF,TGCGCCAGCAGCTGGAGGGGCGGAGGCACTGAAGCTTTCTTT
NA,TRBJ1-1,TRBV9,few,CASSVAGWQTEAFF,TGTGCCAGCAGCGTAGCAGGGTGGCAAACTGAAGCTTTCTTT
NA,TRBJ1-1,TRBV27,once,CASSFLTATEAFF,TGTGCCAGCAGTTTTCTGACAGCCACTGAAGCTTTCTTT
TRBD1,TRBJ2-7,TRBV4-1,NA,CASSRDRVSYEQYF,TGCGCCAGCAGCCGAGACAGGGTCTCCTACGAGCAGTACTTC
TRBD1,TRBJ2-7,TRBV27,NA,CASRHTGQGAFGEQYF,TGTGCCAGCAGACATACGGGACAGGGGGCTTTCGGAGAGCAGTACTTC
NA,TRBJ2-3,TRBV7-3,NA,CASSLGSSTDTQYF,TGTGCCAGCAGCTTGGGCTCTAGCACAGATACGCAGTATTTT
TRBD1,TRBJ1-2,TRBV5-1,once,CASSGGDRGSYTF,TGCGCCAGCAGCGGAGGGGACAGGGGGTCCTACACCTTC
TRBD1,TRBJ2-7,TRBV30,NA,CAWSAARTGSDEQYF,TGTGCCTGGAGTGCAGCAAGGACAGGGTCTGACGAGCAGTACTTC
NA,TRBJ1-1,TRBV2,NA,CASSEAGTPNTEAFF,TGTGCCAGCAGTGAAGCGGGGACACCGAACACTGAAGCTTTCTTT
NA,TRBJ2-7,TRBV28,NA,CASSYLTAYEQYF,TGTGCCAGCAGTTATCTAACTGCCTACGAGCAGTACTTC
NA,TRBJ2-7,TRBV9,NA,CASSVASLPNYEQYF,TGTGCCAGCAGCGTAGCTAGTCTACCCAACTACGAGCAGTACTTC
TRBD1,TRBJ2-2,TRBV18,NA,CASSAQGALELNTGELFF,TGTGCCAGCTCGGCACAGGGGGCCCTTGAACTGAACACCGGGGAGCTGTTTTTT
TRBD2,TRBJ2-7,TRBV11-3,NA,CASSGGSGRESTNEQYF,TGTGCCAGCAGCGGGGGGTCGGGGCGGGAGTCCACCAACGAGCAGTACTTC
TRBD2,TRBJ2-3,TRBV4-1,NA,CASSQELAGGSDTQYF,TGCGCCAGCAGCCAAGAACTAGCGGGAGGGTCGGATACGCAGTATTTT
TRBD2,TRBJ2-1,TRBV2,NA,CASSRQREAYNEQFF,TGTGCCAGCAGCCGACAGCGGGAGGCTTACAATGAGCAGTTCTTC
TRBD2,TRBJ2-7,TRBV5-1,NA,CASSPIAGGSYEQYF,TGCGCCAGCAGCCCCATAGCGGGAGGATCCTACGAGCAGTACTTC
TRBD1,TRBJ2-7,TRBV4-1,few,CASSQTQGAVYEQYF,TGCGCCAGCAGCCAAACACAGGGGGCGGTCTACGAGCAGTACTTC
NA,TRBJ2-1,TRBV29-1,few,CSVDPRASYSGQFF,TGCAGCGTTGACCCCAGAGCTAGTTACTCCGGGCAGTTCTTC
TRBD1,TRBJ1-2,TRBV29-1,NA,CSVEGTGDLSYTF,TGCAGCGTTGAAGGGACAGGGGATTTGAGCTACACCTTC
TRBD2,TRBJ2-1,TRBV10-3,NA,CAILSPGLAGVGYNEQFF,TGTGCCATACTTTCTCCGGGACTAGCGGGAGTCGGGTACAATGAGCAGTTCTTC
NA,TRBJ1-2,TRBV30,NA,CAWRRPEAFLYGYTF,TGTGCCTGGAGAAGACCGGAAGCGTTCCTCTATGGCTACACCTTC
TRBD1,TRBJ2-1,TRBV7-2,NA,CASSYDRGTEQFF,TGTGCCAGCAGCTACGACAGGGGGACTGAGCAGTTCTTC